The clone carrying this T cell receptor (beta chain) is a singleton in its sample. Its specificity is unknown. CDR1 SGHVS and CDR2 FQNEAQ come from the germline V gene. The junction had 9 bases not matched to a gene; V was cut back by 2 bases and J by 7 bases. The CDR3 contains 16 residues. CD45RO-negative cells were positively selected for CCR7, leaving out terminally differentiated effector memory CD45RA+ cells. Adult Caucasians living in Nashville, Tennessee made up all of the donors. The data belong to a study of shared clonotypes between healthy human individuals. Findings and caveats of the study: Clonotypes not shared had lower generation probabilities than those common to all four donors. Only blood samples were collected, and tissue repertoires likely differ.

A roughly 200 ng quantity of DNA, tens of thousands of T cell genomes, went into the sorted-subset replicate PCRs. Clones were sequenced by immunoSEQ multiplex PCR, and TCRdb holds only the in-frame ones, with some missing. Among around 610,000 clones listed, 96% were seen once. Source material: naive CD8+ T cells sorted from blood. V is TRBV7-8 and J is TRBJ2-2; 8 bases fit TRBD1. The TCR originated in a woman in her twenties or thirties in good health. The DNA for the CDR3 is TGTGCCAGCAGCTTACCCGCAGGACAGGGTAACGGGGAGCTGTTTTTT. Translation gives CASSLPAGQGNGELFF. Full variable domain (rest looked up from reference TRBV7-8 and TRBJ2-2): GAGVSQSPRYKVAKRGQDVALRCDPISGHVSLFWYQQALGQGPEFLTYFQNEAQLDKSGLPSDRFFAERPEGSVSTLKIQRTQQEDSAVYLCASSLPAGQGNGELFFGEGSRLTVL.